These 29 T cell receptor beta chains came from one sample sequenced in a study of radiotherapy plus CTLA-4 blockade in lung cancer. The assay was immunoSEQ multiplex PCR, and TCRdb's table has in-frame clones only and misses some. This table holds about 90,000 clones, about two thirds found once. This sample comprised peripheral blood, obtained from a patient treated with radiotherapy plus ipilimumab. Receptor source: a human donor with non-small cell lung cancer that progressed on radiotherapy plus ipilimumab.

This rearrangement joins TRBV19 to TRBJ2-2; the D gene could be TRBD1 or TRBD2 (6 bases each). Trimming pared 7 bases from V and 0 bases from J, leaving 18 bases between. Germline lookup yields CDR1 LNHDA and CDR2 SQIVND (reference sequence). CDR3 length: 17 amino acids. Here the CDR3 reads CASNRLEGGANTGELFF. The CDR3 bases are TGTGCCAGTAACCGACTCGAGGGGGGAGCGAACACCGGGGAGCTGTTTTTT.

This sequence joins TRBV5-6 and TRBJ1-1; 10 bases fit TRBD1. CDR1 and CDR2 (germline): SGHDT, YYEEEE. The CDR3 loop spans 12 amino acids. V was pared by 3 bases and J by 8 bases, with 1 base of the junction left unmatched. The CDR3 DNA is TGTGCCAGCAGCTCGGGACAGGGGGAAGCTTTCTTT. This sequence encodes CASSSGQGEAFF.

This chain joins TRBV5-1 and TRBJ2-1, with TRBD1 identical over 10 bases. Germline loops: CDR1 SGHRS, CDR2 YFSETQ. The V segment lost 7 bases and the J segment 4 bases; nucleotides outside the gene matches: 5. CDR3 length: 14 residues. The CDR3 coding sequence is TGCGCCAGCCGAGGACAGGGGGAATACAATGAGCAGTTCTTC. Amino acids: CASRGQGEYNEQFF.

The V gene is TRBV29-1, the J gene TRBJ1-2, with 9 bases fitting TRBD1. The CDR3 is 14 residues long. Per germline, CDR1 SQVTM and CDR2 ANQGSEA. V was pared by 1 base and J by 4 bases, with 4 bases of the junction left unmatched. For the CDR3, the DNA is TGCAGCGTTGAAGGGGACAGGGCGGGCTATGGCTACACCTTC. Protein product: CSVEGDRAGYGYTF.

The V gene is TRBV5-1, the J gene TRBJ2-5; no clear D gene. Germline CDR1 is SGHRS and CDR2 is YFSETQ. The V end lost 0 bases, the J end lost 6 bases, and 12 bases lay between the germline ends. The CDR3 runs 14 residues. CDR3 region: CASSLDAVIQTQYF. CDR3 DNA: TGCGCCAGCAGCTTGGATGCGGTTATACAGACCCAGTACTTC.

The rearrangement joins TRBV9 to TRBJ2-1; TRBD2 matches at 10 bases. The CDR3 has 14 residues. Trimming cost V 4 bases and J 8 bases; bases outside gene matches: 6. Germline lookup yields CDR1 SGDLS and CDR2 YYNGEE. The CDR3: CASSQLAGWDEQFF. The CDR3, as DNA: TGTGCCAGCAGCCAACTAGCGGGGTGGGATGAGCAGTTCTTC.

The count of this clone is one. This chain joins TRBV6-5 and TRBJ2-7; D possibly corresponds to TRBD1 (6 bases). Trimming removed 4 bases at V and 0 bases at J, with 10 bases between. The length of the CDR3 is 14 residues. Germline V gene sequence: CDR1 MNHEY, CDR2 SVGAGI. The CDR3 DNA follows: TGTGCCAGCAGTTCGACAGGTTCCTCCTACGAGCAGTACTTC. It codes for CASSSTGSSYEQYF.

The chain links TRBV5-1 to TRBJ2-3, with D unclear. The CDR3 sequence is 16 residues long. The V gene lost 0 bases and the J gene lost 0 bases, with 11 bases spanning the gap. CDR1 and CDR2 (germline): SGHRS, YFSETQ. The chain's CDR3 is CASSLGVEFSTDTQYF. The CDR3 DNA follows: TGCGCCAGCAGCTTGGGCGTAGAATTTAGCACAGATACGCAGTATTTT.

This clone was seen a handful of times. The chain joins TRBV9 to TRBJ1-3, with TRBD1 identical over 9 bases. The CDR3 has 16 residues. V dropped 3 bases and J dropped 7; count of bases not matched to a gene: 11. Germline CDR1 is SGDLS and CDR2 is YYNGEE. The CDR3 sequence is CASSALMGTGSNTIYF. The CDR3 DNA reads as TGTGCCAGCAGCGCCCTGATGGGGACAGGGTCCAACACCATATATTTT.

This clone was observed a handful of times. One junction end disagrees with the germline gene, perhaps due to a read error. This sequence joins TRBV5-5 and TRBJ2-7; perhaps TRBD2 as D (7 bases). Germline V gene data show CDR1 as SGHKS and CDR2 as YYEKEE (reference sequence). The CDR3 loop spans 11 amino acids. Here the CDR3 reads CASSLAGGESF. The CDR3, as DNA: TGTGCCAGCAGCTTGGCGGGGGGCGAGTCCTTC.

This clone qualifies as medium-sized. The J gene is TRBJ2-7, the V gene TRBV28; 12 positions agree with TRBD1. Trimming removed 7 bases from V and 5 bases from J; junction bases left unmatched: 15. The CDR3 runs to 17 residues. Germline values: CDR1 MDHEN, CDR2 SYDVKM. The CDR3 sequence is CASTSIEGDRGQNEQYF. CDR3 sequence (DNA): TGTGCCAGCACAAGTATAGAGGGGGACAGGGGGCAGAACGAGCAGTACTTC.

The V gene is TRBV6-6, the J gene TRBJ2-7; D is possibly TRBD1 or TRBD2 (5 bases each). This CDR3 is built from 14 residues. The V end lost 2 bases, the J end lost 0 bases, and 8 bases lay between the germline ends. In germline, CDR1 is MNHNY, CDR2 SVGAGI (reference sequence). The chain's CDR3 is CASSYPGRSYEQYF. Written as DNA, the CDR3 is TGTGCCAGCAGTTACCCGGGGCGCTCCTACGAGCAGTACTTC.

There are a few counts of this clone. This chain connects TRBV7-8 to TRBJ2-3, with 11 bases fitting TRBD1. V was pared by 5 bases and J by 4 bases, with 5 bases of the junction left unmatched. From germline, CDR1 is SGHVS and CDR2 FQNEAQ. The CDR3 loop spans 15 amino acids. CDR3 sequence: CASSPGTGGADTQYF. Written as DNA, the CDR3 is TGTGCCAGCAGCCCTGGGACAGGGGGAGCAGATACGCAGTATTTT.

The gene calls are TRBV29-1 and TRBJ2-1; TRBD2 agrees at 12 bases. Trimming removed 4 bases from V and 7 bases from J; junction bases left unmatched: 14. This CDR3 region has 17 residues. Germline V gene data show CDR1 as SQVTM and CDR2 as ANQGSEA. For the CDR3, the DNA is TGCAGCGTTGTTAGGGCTAGCGGGAGGGCCAATAAGAATGAGCAGTTCTTC. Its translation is CSVVRASGRANKNEQFF.

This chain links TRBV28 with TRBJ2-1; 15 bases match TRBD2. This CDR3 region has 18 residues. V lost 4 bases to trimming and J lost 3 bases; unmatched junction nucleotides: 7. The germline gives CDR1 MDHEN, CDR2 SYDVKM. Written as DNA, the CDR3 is TGTGCCAGCAGTTCCGGGACTAGCGGGAGGTACTTCTACAATGAGCAGTTCTTC. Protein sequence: CASSSGTSGRYFYNEQFF.

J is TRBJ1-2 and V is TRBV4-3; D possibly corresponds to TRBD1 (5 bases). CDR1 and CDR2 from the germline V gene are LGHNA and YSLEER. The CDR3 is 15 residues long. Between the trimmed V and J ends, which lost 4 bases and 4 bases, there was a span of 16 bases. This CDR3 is CASSPSLRDGYGYTF. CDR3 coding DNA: TGCGCCAGCAGCCCCTCACTGAGGGACGGCTATGGCTACACCTTC.

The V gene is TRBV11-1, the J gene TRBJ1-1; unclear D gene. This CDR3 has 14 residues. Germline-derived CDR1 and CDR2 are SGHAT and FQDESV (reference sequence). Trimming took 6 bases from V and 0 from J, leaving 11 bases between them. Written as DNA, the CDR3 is TGTGCCAGCAGTTCGCTGGTCCTGAACACTGAAGCTTTCTTT. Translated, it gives CASSSLVLNTEAFF.

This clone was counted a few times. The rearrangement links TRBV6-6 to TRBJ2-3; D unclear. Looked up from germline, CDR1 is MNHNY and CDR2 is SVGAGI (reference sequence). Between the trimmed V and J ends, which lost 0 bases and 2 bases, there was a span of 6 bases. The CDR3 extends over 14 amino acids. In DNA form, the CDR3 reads TGTGCCAGCAGTTACTCGCTAGACACAGATACGCAGTATTTT. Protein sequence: CASSYSLDTDTQYF.

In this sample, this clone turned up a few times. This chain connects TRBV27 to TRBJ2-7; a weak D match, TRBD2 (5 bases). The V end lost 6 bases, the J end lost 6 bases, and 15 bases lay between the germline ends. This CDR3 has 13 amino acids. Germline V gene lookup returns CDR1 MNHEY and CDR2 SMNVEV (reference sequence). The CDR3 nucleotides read TGTGCCAGCAGCGTAGACGAGGGCAGCGAGCAGTACTTC. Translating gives CASSVDEGSEQYF.

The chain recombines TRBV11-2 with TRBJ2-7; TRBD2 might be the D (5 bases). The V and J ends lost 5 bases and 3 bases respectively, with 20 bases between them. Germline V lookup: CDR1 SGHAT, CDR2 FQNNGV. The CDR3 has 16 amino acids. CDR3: CASSRPRASYIYEQYF. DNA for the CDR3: TGTGCCAGCAGCCGACCTAGGGCTAGCTACATCTACGAGCAGTACTTC.

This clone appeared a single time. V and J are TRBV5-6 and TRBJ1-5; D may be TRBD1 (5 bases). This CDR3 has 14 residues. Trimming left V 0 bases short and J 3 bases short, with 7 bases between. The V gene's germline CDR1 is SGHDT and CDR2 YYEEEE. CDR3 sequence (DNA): TGTGCCAGCAGCTTGGGACAGTCCAATCAGCCCCAGCATTTT. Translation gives CASSLGQSNQPQHF.

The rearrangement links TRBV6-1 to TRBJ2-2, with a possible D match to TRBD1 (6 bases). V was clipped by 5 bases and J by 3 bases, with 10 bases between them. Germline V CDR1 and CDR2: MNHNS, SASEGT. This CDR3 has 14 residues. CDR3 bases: TGTGCCAGCAGTAAGGCAGGGGACACCGGGGAGCTGTTTTTT. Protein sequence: CASSKAGDTGELFF.

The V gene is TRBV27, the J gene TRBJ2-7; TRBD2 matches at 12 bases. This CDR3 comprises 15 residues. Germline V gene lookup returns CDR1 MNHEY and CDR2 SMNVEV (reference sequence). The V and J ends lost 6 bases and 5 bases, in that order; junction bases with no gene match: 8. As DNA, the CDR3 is TGTGCCAGCAGCCTAGCGGGGGGGCTCGGGAACGAGCAGTACTTC. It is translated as CASSLAGGLGNEQYF.

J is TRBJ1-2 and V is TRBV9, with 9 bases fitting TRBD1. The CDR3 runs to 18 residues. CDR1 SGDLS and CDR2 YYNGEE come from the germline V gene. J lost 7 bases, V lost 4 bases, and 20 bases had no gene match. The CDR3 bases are TGTGCCAGCAGCCCGCACCGGGGACAGGGTTATTCGCCAGGTGGCTACACCTTC. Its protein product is CASSPHRGQGYSPGGYTF.

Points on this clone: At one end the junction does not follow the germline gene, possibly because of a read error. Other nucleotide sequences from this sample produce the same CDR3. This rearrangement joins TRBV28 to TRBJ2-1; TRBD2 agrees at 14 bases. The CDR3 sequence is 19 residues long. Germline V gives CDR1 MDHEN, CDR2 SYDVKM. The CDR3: CASSLGLAGASSSYNEQFF. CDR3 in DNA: TGCGCCAGCAGCCTGGGACTAGCGGGAGCTTCGAGCTCCTACAATGAGCAGTTCTTC.

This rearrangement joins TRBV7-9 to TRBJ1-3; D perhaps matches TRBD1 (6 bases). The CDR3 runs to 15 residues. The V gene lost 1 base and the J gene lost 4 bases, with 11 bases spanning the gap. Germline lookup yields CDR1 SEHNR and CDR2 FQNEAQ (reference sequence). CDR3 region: CASSLGSGAGNTIYF. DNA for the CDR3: TGTGCCAGCAGCTTAGGATCAGGGGCGGGAAACACCATATATTTT.

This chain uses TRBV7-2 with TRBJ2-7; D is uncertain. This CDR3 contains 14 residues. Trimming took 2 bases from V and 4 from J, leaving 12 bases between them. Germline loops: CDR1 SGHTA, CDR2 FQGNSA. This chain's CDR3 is CASSLQPGTYEQYF. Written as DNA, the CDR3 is TGTGCCAGCAGCTTACAGCCGGGTACATACGAGCAGTACTTC.

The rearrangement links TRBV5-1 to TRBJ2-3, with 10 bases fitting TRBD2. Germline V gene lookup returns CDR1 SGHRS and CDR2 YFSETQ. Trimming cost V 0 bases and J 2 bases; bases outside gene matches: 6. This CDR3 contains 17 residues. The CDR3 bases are TGCGCCAGCAGCTTGGCCCCTAGCGGGGGAACCACAGATACGCAGTATTTT. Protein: CASSLAPSGGTTDTQYF.

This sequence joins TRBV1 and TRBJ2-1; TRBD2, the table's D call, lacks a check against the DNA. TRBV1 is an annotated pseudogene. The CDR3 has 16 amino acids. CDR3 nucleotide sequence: TGCACCAGCAGCCCGAAGGGACTAGCGGGGAGGAATGAGCAGTTCTTC. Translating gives CTSSPKGLAGRNEQFF.